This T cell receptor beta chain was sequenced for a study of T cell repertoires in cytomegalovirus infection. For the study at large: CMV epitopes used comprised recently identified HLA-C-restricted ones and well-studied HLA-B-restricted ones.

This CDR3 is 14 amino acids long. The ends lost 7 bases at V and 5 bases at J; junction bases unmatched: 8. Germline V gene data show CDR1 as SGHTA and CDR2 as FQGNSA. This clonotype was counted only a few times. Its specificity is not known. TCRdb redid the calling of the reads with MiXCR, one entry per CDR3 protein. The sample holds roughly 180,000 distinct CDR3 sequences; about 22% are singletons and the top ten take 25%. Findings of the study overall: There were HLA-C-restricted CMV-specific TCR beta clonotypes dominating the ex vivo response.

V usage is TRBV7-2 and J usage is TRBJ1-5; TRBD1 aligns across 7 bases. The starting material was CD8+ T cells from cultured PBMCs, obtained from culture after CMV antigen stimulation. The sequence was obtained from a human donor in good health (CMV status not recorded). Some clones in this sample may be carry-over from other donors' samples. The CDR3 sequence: CASTAGGGDQPQHF. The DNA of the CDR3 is TGTGCCAGCACCGCAGGAGGGGGCGATCAGCCCCAGCATTTT. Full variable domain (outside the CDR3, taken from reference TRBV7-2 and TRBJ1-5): GAGVSQSPSNKVTEKGKDVELRCDPISGHTALYWYRQSLGQGLEFLIYFQGNSAPDKSGLPSDRFSAERTGGSVSTLTIQRTQQEDSAVYLCASTAGGGDQPQHFGDGTRLSIL.